A selection of T cell receptor beta chains follows, all from one sample in a study of Ad26.COV2.S vaccination and SARS-CoV-2 variants. TCRdb's copy holds only in-frame clones and misses some; the assay was immunoSEQ multiplex PCR. The table has 500,000 or so clones, about 91% seen once; the top ten hold over 2.5%. The starting material was peripheral blood, obtained in a trial of Ad26.COV2.S vaccine versus placebo. The receptors were sampled from a person aged 18 to 65 who received the Ad26.COV2.S COVID-19 vaccine or a placebo. Both conserved end residues are part of each CDR3. The order of the fields is D gene, V gene, clone size, J gene, CDR3 DNA, CDR3 protein. A D gene is named only where the DNA matches it firmly. Only part of the rows carry a size: once, few, many, or a class if the clone is expanded.

d_gene: -; v_gene: TRBV11-2; abundance: -; j_gene: TRBJ2-1; CDR3nt: TGTGCCAGCAGCGCCCTTGGCCAGTACGAAAATGAGCAGTTCTTC; CDR3aa: CASSALGQYENEQFF
d_gene: -; v_gene: TRBV5-6; abundance: -; j_gene: TRBJ2-2; CDR3nt: TGTGCCAGCAGCTACCACACAGAGACCGGGGAGCTGTTTTTT; CDR3aa: CASSYHTETGELFF
d_gene: -; v_gene: TRBV7-9; abundance: -; j_gene: TRBJ1-5; CDR3nt: TGTGCCAGCAGCCAAGATAGCAATCAGCCCCAGCATTTT; CDR3aa: CASSQDSNQPQHF
d_gene: -; v_gene: TRBV7-2; abundance: -; j_gene: TRBJ2-3; CDR3nt: TGTGCCAGCTTGCGGGGTAACACAGATACGCAGTATTTT; CDR3aa: CASLRGNTDTQYF
d_gene: -; v_gene: TRBV7-9; abundance: -; j_gene: TRBJ1-2; CDR3nt: TGTGCCAGCAGTGGGGAGAACTATGGCTACACCTTC; CDR3aa: CASSGENYGYTF
d_gene: -; v_gene: TRBV7-8; abundance: -; j_gene: TRBJ1-5; CDR3nt: TGTGCCAGCAGCTTAGTTTACCGGGTTAGCAATCAGCCCCAGCATTTT; CDR3aa: CASSLVYRVSNQPQHF
d_gene: -; v_gene: TRBV7-8; abundance: -; j_gene: TRBJ1-5; CDR3nt: TGTGCCAGCAGCTGGAACCCGGGCAATCAGCCCCAGCATTTT; CDR3aa: CASSWNPGNQPQHF
d_gene: -; v_gene: TRBV28; abundance: -; j_gene: TRBJ2-7; CDR3nt: TGTGCCAGCAGTCCTCCTGTGGGCTACGAGCAGTACTTC; CDR3aa: CASSPPVGYEQYF
d_gene: TRBD2; v_gene: TRBV11-2; abundance: -; j_gene: TRBJ2-1; CDR3nt: TGTGCCAGCAGCTTAGGGGAGTTAGAGCGGGGGGGCCCCAATGAGCAGTTCTTC; CDR3aa: CASSLGELERGGPNEQFF
d_gene: -; v_gene: TRBV3-1/TRBV3-2; abundance: -; j_gene: TRBJ1-6; CDR3nt: TGTGCCAGCAGCTTGATCGGATCACCCCTCCACTTT; CDR3aa: CASSLIGSPLHF
d_gene: TRBD1; v_gene: TRBV27; abundance: -; j_gene: TRBJ2-5; CDR3nt: TGTGCCAGCAGTTTTGGTAGGGACAGGGACGGGGAGACCCAGTACTTC; CDR3aa: CASSFGRDRDGETQYF
d_gene: -; v_gene: TRBV7-3; abundance: -; j_gene: TRBJ2-5; CDR3nt: TGTGCCAGCAGCTCCGGGACGCAAGAGACCCAGTACTTC; CDR3aa: CASSSGTQETQYF
d_gene: -; v_gene: TRBV7-2; abundance: -; j_gene: TRBJ1-3; CDR3nt: TGTGCCAGCAGCCCGGGACTAATGAGCTCTGGAAACACCATATATTTT; CDR3aa: CASSPGLMSSGNTIYF
d_gene: -; v_gene: TRBV6-2/TRBV6-3; abundance: -; j_gene: TRBJ1-5; CDR3nt: TGTGCCAGCAGTATGGACAGCCCCAATCAGCCCCAGCATTTT; CDR3aa: CASSMDSPNQPQHF
d_gene: TRBD1; v_gene: TRBV5-6; abundance: -; j_gene: TRBJ1-4; CDR3nt: TGTGCCAGCAGCCGTGGGGACAGGGTTATTGAAAAACTGTTTTTT; CDR3aa: CASSRGDRVIEKLFF
d_gene: -; v_gene: TRBV2; abundance: -; j_gene: TRBJ1-5; CDR3nt: TGTGCCAGCAGTCGACAGTTCAATCAGCCCCAGCATTTT; CDR3aa: CASSRQFNQPQHF
d_gene: -; v_gene: TRBV30; abundance: -; j_gene: TRBJ1-1; CDR3nt: TGTGCCTGCCAAGGACAGCGTCAAGCTTTCTTT; CDR3aa: CACQGQRQAFF
d_gene: -; v_gene: TRBV5-1; abundance: -; j_gene: TRBJ1-1; CDR3nt: TGCGCCAGCAGCTCATCAGGGCCCCTCGGGATGAACACTGAAGCTTTCTTT; CDR3aa: CASSSSGPLGMNTEAFF
d_gene: -; v_gene: TRBV5-1; abundance: -; j_gene: TRBJ2-3; CDR3nt: TGCGCCAGCAGCTCGTCAGCCAGGGGGGCCACAGATACGCAGTATTTT; CDR3aa: CASSSSARGATDTQYF
d_gene: TRBD2; v_gene: TRBV11-3; abundance: -; j_gene: TRBJ2-1; CDR3nt: TGTGCCAGCAGCCGCCGAACTAGCGGGAGGGCCATATATGAGCAGTTCTTC; CDR3aa: CASSRRTSGRAIYEQFF
d_gene: -; v_gene: TRBV18; abundance: -; j_gene: TRBJ1-1; CDR3nt: TGTGCCAGCTCACCAGGGGAAGGGACTGAAGCTTTCTTT; CDR3aa: CASSPGEGTEAFF
d_gene: -; v_gene: TRBV11-3; abundance: -; j_gene: TRBJ2-1; CDR3nt: TGTGCCAGCACCGCAGGGATTTACAATGAGCAGTTCTTC; CDR3aa: CASTAGIYNEQFF
d_gene: -; v_gene: TRBV10-3; abundance: -; j_gene: TRBJ2-1; CDR3nt: TGTGCCATCAGTGAATCCTGGGGGAGCTCCTACAATGAGCAGTTCTTC; CDR3aa: CAISESWGSSYNEQFF
d_gene: -; v_gene: TRBV5-4; abundance: -; j_gene: TRBJ2-3; CDR3nt: TGTGCCAGCAGCTTGTACCTCACAGATACGCAGTATTTT; CDR3aa: CASSLYLTDTQYF
d_gene: TRBD1; v_gene: TRBV5-1; abundance: -; j_gene: TRBJ1-1; CDR3nt: TGCGCCAGCAGCTTGGCCCGAGGGACGGGAGAGTGGACAGGGTTGAACACTGAAGCTTTCTTT; CDR3aa: CASSLARGTGEWTGLNTEAFF
d_gene: TRBD2; v_gene: TRBV5-1; abundance: -; j_gene: TRBJ2-1; CDR3nt: TGCGCCAGCAGCTCCCGACTAGCGGGAGGATCAACCTACAATGAGCAGTTCTTC; CDR3aa: CASSSRLAGGSTYNEQFF
d_gene: -; v_gene: TRBV28; abundance: -; j_gene: TRBJ1-4; CDR3nt: TGTGCCAGCAGTGACCCTCGAGGAGGTTCTAATGAAAAACTGTTTTTT; CDR3aa: CASSDPRGGSNEKLFF
d_gene: TRBD2; v_gene: TRBV2; abundance: -; j_gene: TRBJ2-5; CDR3nt: TGTGCCAGCAGTCGACTAGCGGGAGGGGGCGAGACCCAGTACTTC; CDR3aa: CASSRLAGGGETQYF
d_gene: -; v_gene: TRBV11-2; abundance: -; j_gene: TRBJ2-5; CDR3nt: TGTGCCAGCAGCTTAGAGACCCAGTACTTC; CDR3aa: CASSLETQYF
d_gene: -; v_gene: TRBV7-2; abundance: once; j_gene: TRBJ1-1; CDR3nt: TGTGCCAGCAGCTTAATCGCCGGGGGTGAAGCTTTCTTT; CDR3aa: CASSLIAGGEAFF
d_gene: -; v_gene: TRBV18; abundance: -; j_gene: TRBJ1-2; CDR3nt: TGTGCCAGCTCACCACCGTCTCCTATTCAGGAACACCCTCTTTATGGCTACACCTTC; CDR3aa: CASSPPSPIQEHPLYGYTF
d_gene: -; v_gene: TRBV7-2; abundance: -; j_gene: TRBJ1-6; CDR3nt: TGTGCCAGCAGCTTATCTTATTCACCCCTCCACTTT; CDR3aa: CASSLSYSPLHF
d_gene: -; v_gene: TRBV5-1; abundance: -; j_gene: TRBJ2-5; CDR3nt: TGCGCCAGCAGCGTAGGGGGACTAACTTCCCAAGAGACCCAGTACTTC; CDR3aa: CASSVGGLTSQETQYF
d_gene: TRBD2; v_gene: TRBV9; abundance: -; j_gene: TRBJ2-2; CDR3nt: TGTGCCAGCAGGGCGAGCGGGGGGGACGGGGAGCTGTTTTTT; CDR3aa: CASRASGGDGELFF
d_gene: TRBD1; v_gene: TRBV28; abundance: -; j_gene: TRBJ2-7; CDR3nt: TGTGCCAGCAGAGAGACAGGGGTCTACGAGCAGTACTTC; CDR3aa: CASRETGVYEQYF
d_gene: -; v_gene: TRBV12-3/TRBV12-4; abundance: -; j_gene: TRBJ1-2; CDR3nt: TGTGCCAGCCGTGGCAGCTTTTATGGCTACACCTTC; CDR3aa: CASRGSFYGYTF
d_gene: TRBD1; v_gene: TRBV7-3; abundance: -; j_gene: TRBJ1-1; CDR3nt: TGTGCCAGCAGCTTGACAGGGGAAACTGAAGCTTTCTTT; CDR3aa: CASSLTGETEAFF
d_gene: -; v_gene: TRBV5-4; abundance: -; j_gene: TRBJ2-2; CDR3nt: TGTGCCAGCAGCTTGGGGGGCAGAGAAAACACCGGGGAGCTGTTTTTT; CDR3aa: CASSLGGRENTGELFF
d_gene: -; v_gene: TRBV2; abundance: once; j_gene: TRBJ1-2; CDR3nt: TGCGCCAGCAGTGTAGGGGACGCCCGTCGCGGCTACACCTTC; CDR3aa: CASSVGDARRGYTF
d_gene: TRBD1; v_gene: TRBV28; abundance: -; j_gene: TRBJ1-1; CDR3nt: TGTGCCAGCAGGGGGGACCGGGACAGGAACACTGAAGCTTTCTTT; CDR3aa: CASRGDRDRNTEAFF
d_gene: -; v_gene: TRBV27; abundance: -; j_gene: TRBJ2-2; CDR3nt: TGTGCCAGCAGTTTGGTCGGGGCCACCGGGGAGCTGTTTTTT; CDR3aa: CASSLVGATGELFF
d_gene: -; v_gene: TRBV5-1; abundance: once; j_gene: TRBJ2-3; CDR3nt: TGCGCCAGCGGGTTTGCCCCTCTAGTAGATACGCAGTATTTT; CDR3aa: CASGFAPLVDTQYF
d_gene: TRBD1; v_gene: TRBV15; abundance: -; j_gene: TRBJ1-1; CDR3nt: TGTGCCACCAGCAGAGATCCGGATGGGCCATCTACAGGGGAGTCCACTGAAGCTTTCTTT; CDR3aa: CATSRDPDGPSTGESTEAFF
d_gene: TRBD2; v_gene: TRBV24-1; abundance: -; j_gene: TRBJ2-1; CDR3nt: TGTGCCACCAGTGATGCTCGATCAGGGGGGACTAGCGTAAATGAGCAGTTCTTC; CDR3aa: CATSDARSGGTSVNEQFF
d_gene: -; v_gene: TRBV6-2/TRBV6-3; abundance: -; j_gene: TRBJ1-4; CDR3nt: TGTGCCAGCAGTTACGATGCGGGGACGCCTAATGAAAAACTGTTTTTT; CDR3aa: CASSYDAGTPNEKLFF
d_gene: TRBD2; v_gene: TRBV6-2/TRBV6-3; abundance: -; j_gene: TRBJ2-1; CDR3nt: TGTGCCAGCAGACCTAGCGGGGGGAACTACAATGAGCAGTTCTTC; CDR3aa: CASRPSGGNYNEQFF
d_gene: -; v_gene: TRBV20-1; abundance: -; j_gene: TRBJ2-5; CDR3nt: TGCAGTGCTAGTAGGGGAGGAGGATTAGGGGAGACCCAGTACTTC; CDR3aa: CSASRGGGLGETQYF
d_gene: -; v_gene: TRBV5-1; abundance: -; j_gene: TRBJ2-1; CDR3nt: TGCGCCAGCAGCTTAGGGACCGCCCGCCTCAATGAGCAGTTCTTC; CDR3aa: CASSLGTARLNEQFF
d_gene: -; v_gene: TRBV29-1; abundance: -; j_gene: TRBJ2-7; CDR3nt: TGCAGCGTTGAAGACCCCCTCGGGATCGGAACCTACGAGCAGTACTTC; CDR3aa: CSVEDPLGIGTYEQYF
d_gene: TRBD2; v_gene: TRBV3-1/TRBV3-2; abundance: -; j_gene: TRBJ2-3; CDR3nt: TGTGCCAGCAGCCAAGATCTAGCGGGGGGGCCAGATACGCAGTATTTT; CDR3aa: CASSQDLAGGPDTQYF
d_gene: -; v_gene: TRBV28; abundance: -; j_gene: TRBJ1-2; CDR3nt: TGTGCCAGCAGTACCGGGGGACTCTATGGCTACACCTTC; CDR3aa: CASSTGGLYGYTF
d_gene: -; v_gene: TRBV5-1; abundance: -; j_gene: TRBJ1-1; CDR3nt: TGCGCCAGCAGCTTGGCCATTGGACTCATGACAGAAGCTTTCTTT; CDR3aa: CASSLAIGLMTEAFF